These 28 T cell receptor beta chains originate from one sample sequenced in a study of PD-1 blockade in classical Hodgkin lymphoma. Libraries were prepared by immunoSEQ multiplex PCR; TCRdb keeps only in-frame clonotypes and omits some of them. The table includes thousands of clones, 77% detected once. Every single patient, without exception, relapsed after autologous stem cell transplantation, and brentuximab vedotin exposure varied. Purification of CD4+ T cells from thawed PBMCs was achieved by magnetic negative selection. Sequences were derived from CD4+ T cells from blood, sampled at baseline. The receptors originated from a human donor with classical Hodgkin lymphoma.

CDR3 DNA: TGTGCCAGCAGCCCCCTAGGGGGGACTCAGCCCCAGCATTTT. This gives the protein CASSPLGGTQPQHF. The V gene is TRBV28, the J gene TRBJ1-5; perhaps TRBD1 as D (6 bases). There are 14 residues in the CDR3. V was shortened by 6 bases and J by 6 bases, with 15 bases between the two germline ends. Germline V gene data show CDR1 as MDHEN and CDR2 as SYDVKM.

This clone showed up just once. The J gene is TRBJ2-7, the V gene TRBV2, with TRBD2 matching over 9 bases. The ends lost 6 bases at V and 12 bases at J; junction bases unmatched: 9. Looked up from germline, CDR1 is SNHLY and CDR2 is FYNNEI. This CDR3 contains 12 residues. The CDR3 sequence: CASSASGALGYF. DNA for the CDR3: TGTGCCAGCAGCGCTAGCGGGGCCCTCGGGTACTTC.

Here the CDR3 DNA reads TGTGCCAGCAGCATCTCGGGACTAGCTGTTTACGAGCAGTACTTC. Translated, it gives CASSISGLAVYEQYF. J is TRBJ2-7 and V is TRBV5-5, with TRBD2 identical over 9 bases. The trim removed 4 bases at V and 4 bases at J, leaving 9 bases unmatched. CDR1 is SGHKS and CDR2 is YYEKEE in the germline V gene (reference sequence). There are 15 residues in the CDR3.

The chain recombines TRBV19 with TRBJ2-7; no firm D call. Per germline, CDR1 LNHDA and CDR2 SQIVND (reference sequence). The CDR3 is made up of 11 amino acids. Deletions cut 5 bases from V and 9 bases from J, with 11 bases between. The CDR3 sequence is CASSESFRQYF. The CDR3 DNA reads TGTGCCAGTAGTGAGTCGTTTCGGCAGTACTTC.

The chain combines TRBV5-1 with TRBJ2-1, with 10 bases lining up with TRBD2. The junction had 10 bases not matched to a gene; V was cut back by 5 bases and J by 8 bases. The CDR3 is 15 residues long. Germline CDR1 SGHRS, CDR2 YFSETQ. As DNA, the CDR3 is TGCGCCAGCAGTATAGTAGCGGGAGGTAGGGATGAGCAGTTCTTC. Translating gives CASSIVAGGRDEQFF.

This clone was seen only once. This chain connects TRBV7-2 to TRBJ1-1; no clear D gene. Trimming left V 1 base short and J 7 bases short, with 10 bases between. The CDR3 is 13 residues long. Germline assignment: CDR1 SGHTA and CDR2 FQGNSA. CDR3 bases: TGTGCCAGCAGCTTAGTAAAGGGTTTTGAAGCTTTCTTT. It translates to CASSLVKGFEAFF.

Details on this clone: At one of its ends the junction is not consistent with the germline gene, which may arise from a read error. The chain links TRBV5-6 to TRBJ2-1, with D uncertain. Looked up from germline, CDR1 is SGHDT and CDR2 is YYEEEE. The CDR3 is 14 residues long. CDR3 DNA: TGTGCCAGCAGCTTGCAGTCTTGGGATAATGAGCAGCTCTTC. Translating it yields CASSLQSWDNEQLF.

The chain couples TRBV7-6 to TRBJ2-1, with TRBD1 identical over 10 bases. CDR1 SGHVS and CDR2 FNYEAQ come from the germline V gene. The CDR3 covers 16 residues. With 2 bases clipped from V and 9 bases from J, the junction kept 10 bases outside the gene matches. The CDR3: CASSLPPTGGWAEQFF. The DNA of the CDR3 is TGTGCCAGCAGCTTACCCCCGACAGGGGGCTGGGCTGAGCAGTTCTTC.

The V gene is TRBV15, the J gene TRBJ1-2; D perhaps matches TRBD1 (6 bases). Trimming removed 6 bases from V and 2 bases from J, with 10 bases in between. The CDR3 covers 13 residues. Germline loops: CDR1 LNHNV, CDR2 YYDKDF (reference sequence). The CDR3 DNA is TGTGCCACCAGACGGGACACCAACTATGGCTACACCTTC. Its protein is CATRRDTNYGYTF.

This chain links TRBV5-4 with TRBJ2-3; the D gene is possibly TRBD1 (5 bases). The CDR3 is 13 amino acids. V was pared by 1 base and J by 3 bases, with 6 bases between. Germline V gene sequence: CDR1 SGHNT, CDR2 YYREEE (reference sequence). The CDR3 is CASSLPGTDTQYF. The DNA for the CDR3 is TGTGCCAGCAGCTTGCCAGGGACAGATACGCAGTATTTT.

V and J are TRBV5-1 and TRBJ1-1; 8 positions match TRBD1. The CDR3 contains 19 residues. Germline V gene sequence: CDR1 SGHRS, CDR2 YFSETQ. The J segment lost 3 bases and the V segment lost 3 bases, leaving 19 bases of the junction unmatched. The DNA of the CDR3 is TGCGCCAGCAGCTCGGGACAGGCCGGGTGGGAAAAATTGGACACTGAAGCTTTCTTT. Amino acids: CASSSGQAGWEKLDTEAFF. The whole variable domain, remainder taken from reference TRBV5-1 and TRBJ1-1, is KAGVTQTPRYLIKTRGQQVTLSCSPISGHRSVSWYQQTPGQGLQFLFEYFSETQRNKGNFPGRFSGRQFSNSRSEMNVSTLELGDSALYLCASSSGQAGWEKLDTEAFFGQGTRLTVV.

The V call is TRBV4-2, the J call TRBJ2-7; D might be TRBD2 (5 bases). The germline V gene has CDR1 LGHNA and CDR2 YNFKEQ. The CDR3 runs 14 residues. V lost 3 bases, J lost 2 bases, and 11 bases lay in between. The CDR3 is CASSHASGTYEQYF. The CDR3 nucleotides are TGTGCCAGCAGCCATGCAAGCGGAACCTACGAGCAGTACTTC.

The J gene is TRBJ1-2, the V gene TRBV4-1; D is undetermined. The CDR3 is made up of 12 amino acids. The V gene lost 1 base and the J gene lost 3 bases, with 3 bases spanning the gap. CDR1 and CDR2 (germline): MGHRA, YSYEKL. The DNA for the CDR3 is TGCGCCAGCAGCCAAGCAGACTATGGCTACACCTTC. Translating gives CASSQADYGYTF.

In this sample, this clone turned up a few times. J is TRBJ2-7 and V is TRBV28; D remains ambiguous. The CDR3 contains 13 residues. Germline loops: CDR1 MDHEN, CDR2 SYDVKM. The V gene lost 4 bases and the J gene lost 4 bases, with 11 bases spanning the gap. The CDR3, as DNA: TGTGCCAGCAGTTCCCAAATGTGGTACGAGCAGTACTTC. This gives the protein CASSSQMWYEQYF.

The rearrangement links TRBV4-3 to TRBJ2-1; tentative D call: TRBD1 (5 bases). Between the trimmed V and J ends, which lost 0 bases and 12 bases, there was a span of 15 bases. Germline CDR1 LGHNA, CDR2 YSLEER. The CDR3 runs 14 residues. CDR3 in DNA: TGCGCCAGCAGCCAAGATCTCGGATATGACAGGCAGTTCTTC. This translates into CASSQDLGYDRQFF.

The CDR3 protein is CASSQGLVSIGYEQFF. For the CDR3, the DNA is TGTGCCAGCAGCCAGGGACTAGTTTCAATTGGGTATGAGCAGTTCTTC. This chain uses TRBV7-7 with TRBJ2-1; 8 bases fit TRBD2. Per the germline V gene, CDR1 is SSHAT and CDR2 is FNYEAQ (reference sequence). The CDR3 runs to 16 residues. V lost 5 bases to trimming and J lost 8 bases; unmatched junction nucleotides: 14.

The chain combines TRBV6-1 with TRBJ2-7, with D perhaps matching TRBD2 (6 bases). The CDR3 is 14 residues long. The germline V and J ends were trimmed by 2 bases and 3 bases, with 11 bases remaining between them. Germline lookup yields CDR1 MNHNS and CDR2 SASEGT. This CDR3 is CASSEYGGDYEQYF. The CDR3 coding sequence is TGTGCCAGCAGTGAATACGGAGGGGACTACGAGCAGTACTTC.

This sequence joins TRBV7-3 and TRBJ2-2, with a tentative D call TRBD1 (6 bases). CDR1 SGHTA and CDR2 FQGTGA come from the germline V gene. The CDR3 is 14 amino acids. Trimming pared 5 bases from V and 5 bases from J, leaving 12 bases between. DNA of the CDR3: TGTGCCAGCAGCGCCCGGCAGGGGACCGGGGAGCTGTTTTTT. Its translation is CASSARQGTGELFF. Full variable domain (rest looked up from reference TRBV7-3 and TRBJ2-2): GAGVSQTPSNKVTEKGKYVELRCDPISGHTALYWYRQSLGQGPEFLIYFQGTGAADDSGLPNDRFFAVRPEGSVSTLKIQRTERGDSAVYLCASSARQGTGELFFGEGSRLTVL.

CDR3 sequence: CASSHRGTTNYGYTF. The CDR3 DNA is TGTGCCAGCAGTCACCGGGGGACTACTAACTATGGCTACACCTTC. The rearrangement joins TRBV27 to TRBJ1-2; TRBD1 might be the D (5 bases). V was pared by 5 bases and J by 0 bases, with 13 bases between. The CDR3 sequence is 15 residues long. Germline CDR1 and CDR2: MNHEY and SMNVEV (reference sequence).

The chain uses TRBV30 and TRBJ2-5; D ambiguous. V dropped 3 bases and J dropped 2 bases, with 4 bases sitting between them. The CDR3 contains 11 residues. The germline CDR1 and CDR2 sequences are GTSNPN and SVGIG (reference sequence). CDR3 DNA: TGTGCCTGGAGCATACAAGAGACCCAGTACTTC. The encoded protein is CAWSIQETQYF.

This chain uses TRBV6-6 with TRBJ1-2; 10 nucleotides align to TRBD1. J was trimmed by 4 bases and V by 6 bases; bases with no gene match: 8. The CDR3 covers 15 residues. Germline-derived CDR1 and CDR2 are MNHNY and SVGAGI (reference sequence). In DNA form, the CDR3 reads TGTGCCAGCAGCGGCATGGACAGGGGGTCCTATGGCTACACCTTC. Residues: CASSGMDRGSYGYTF.

The chain couples TRBV4-2 to TRBJ2-3; 9 bases line up with TRBD2. Germline V lookup: CDR1 LGHNA, CDR2 YNFKEQ. This CDR3 has 18 amino acids. V was clipped by 6 bases and J by 5 bases; unmatched bases: 18. DNA of the CDR3: TGTGCCAGCAGTCACAAAAGAGGCGGGGGGGCCTTGAAAGATACGCAGTATTTT. It specifies CASSHKRGGGALKDTQYF.

The chain couples TRBV7-9 to TRBJ1-1, with D possibly TRBD1 on 5 matching bases. V dropped 5 bases and J dropped 4 bases, with 14 bases sitting between them. Germline V lookup: CDR1 SEHNR, CDR2 FQNEAQ (reference sequence). There are 14 residues in the CDR3. The CDR3 protein is CASSPLMGVTEAFF. CDR3 nucleotides: TGTGCCAGCAGCCCCCTCATGGGGGTCACTGAAGCTTTCTTT.

The gene calls are TRBV30 and TRBJ2-2; possibly TRBD1 or TRBD2 for D (5 bases each). This CDR3 comprises 15 residues. Per germline, CDR1 GTSNPN and CDR2 SVGIG (reference sequence). The V end lost 1 base, the J end lost 8 bases, and 17 bases lay between the germline ends. CDR3 region: CAWSAPGTVIGELFF. The DNA for the CDR3 is TGTGCCTGGAGTGCCCCCGGGACCGTGATAGGGGAGCTGTTTTTT.

The J gene is TRBJ1-4, the V gene TRBV5-1; D not certain. The CDR3 has 13 amino acids. The V end lost 7 bases, the J end lost 0 bases, and 7 bases lay between the germline ends. From germline, CDR1 is SGHRS and CDR2 YFSETQ. The CDR3 protein is CASRQSTNEKLFF. As DNA, the CDR3 is TGCGCCAGCCGACAATCAACTAATGAAAAACTGTTTTTT.

The chain carries TRBV28 and TRBJ2-7; tentatively, D is TRBD1 or TRBD2 (5 bases each). V lost 5 bases and J 4 bases, leaving 18 bases between the germline ends. Germline V CDR1 and CDR2: MDHEN, SYDVKM. This CDR3 is built from 15 residues. CDR3 DNA sequence: TGTGCCAGCAGTCCCTTCTTTGGGGGAAGTTACGAGCAGTACTTC. Translation gives CASSPFFGGSYEQYF.

CDR3 residues: CASSDRSGSSYNEQFF. The DNA for the CDR3 is TGTGCCAGCAGCGATAGAAGCGGGAGCTCCTACAATGAGCAGTTCTTC. The chain employs TRBV7-9 and TRBJ2-1, with 8 nucleotides matching TRBD2. The CDR3 loop spans 16 amino acids. Per the germline V gene, CDR1 is SEHNR and CDR2 is FQNEAQ (reference sequence). V lost 5 bases to trimming and J lost 0 bases; unmatched junction nucleotides: 6. The full variable domain, rest sourced from reference TRBV7-9 and TRBJ2-1, is DTGVSQNPRHKITKRGQNVTFRCDPISEHNRLYWYRQTLGQGPEFLTYFQNEAQLEKSRLLSDRFSAERPKGSFSTLEIQRTEQGDSAMYLCASSDRSGSSYNEQFFGPGTRLTVL.

This chain joins TRBV15 and TRBJ2-7; 10 nucleotides line up with TRBD2. The CDR3 length is 16 residues. V dropped 0 bases and J dropped 4; count of bases not matched to a gene: 6. CDR1 LNHNV and CDR2 YYDKDF come from the germline V gene (reference sequence). The CDR3: CATSRDRLAGVYEQYF. The CDR3 DNA sequence: TGTGCCACCAGCAGAGATAGGCTAGCGGGGGTATACGAGCAGTACTTC.